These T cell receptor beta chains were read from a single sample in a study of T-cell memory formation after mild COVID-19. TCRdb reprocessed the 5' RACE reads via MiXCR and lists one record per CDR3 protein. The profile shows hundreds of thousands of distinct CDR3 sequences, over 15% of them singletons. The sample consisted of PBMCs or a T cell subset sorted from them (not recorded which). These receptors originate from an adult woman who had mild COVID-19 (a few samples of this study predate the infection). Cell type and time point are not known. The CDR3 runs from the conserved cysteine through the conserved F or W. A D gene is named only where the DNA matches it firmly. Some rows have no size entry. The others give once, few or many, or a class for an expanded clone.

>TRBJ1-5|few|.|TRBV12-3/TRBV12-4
CASSHTRSNQPQHF
TGTGCCAGCAGCCACACACGTTCAAATCAGCCCCAGCATTTT
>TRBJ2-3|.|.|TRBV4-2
CASSQVSLGSKDTQYF
TGTGCCAGCAGCCAAGTTTCTTTGGGTAGCAAAGATACGCAGTATTTT
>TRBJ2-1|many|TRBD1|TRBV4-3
CASSHGTGFFEQFF
TGCGCCAGCAGCCACGGGACAGGGTTTTTTGAGCAGTTCTTC
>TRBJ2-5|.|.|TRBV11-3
CASSLGALSTQYF
TGTGCCAGCAGCTTAGGGGCCCTTTCAACCCAGTACTTC
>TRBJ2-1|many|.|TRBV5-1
CASSPGGGTYNEQFF
TGCGCCAGCAGCCCTGGGGGGGGCACGTACAATGAGCAGTTCTTC
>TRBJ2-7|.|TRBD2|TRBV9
CASSKSGGLSYEQYF
TGTGCCAGCAGCAAGAGCGGGGGACTCTCCTACGAGCAGTACTTC
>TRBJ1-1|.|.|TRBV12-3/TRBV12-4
CASSLVPLEAFF
TGTGCCAGCAGTTTAGTCCCCCTTGAAGCTTTCTTT
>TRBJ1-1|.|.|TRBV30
CATRGVTNTEAFF
TGTGCCACACGGGGGGTGACGAACACTGAAGCTTTCTTT
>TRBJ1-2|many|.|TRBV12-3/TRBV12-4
CASSSQGGGYTF
TGTGCCAGCAGCTCCCAGGGAGGTGGCTACACCTTC
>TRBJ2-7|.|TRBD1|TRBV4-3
CASSLETGGRWSYEQYF
TGCGCCAGCAGCCTAGAAACAGGGGGCAGGTGGTCCTACGAGCAGTACTTC
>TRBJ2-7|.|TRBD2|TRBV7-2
CASSLAGTSGSYEQYF
TGTGCCAGCAGCTTAGCCGGGACTAGTGGCTCCTACGAGCAGTACTTC
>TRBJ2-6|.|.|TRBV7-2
CASSPRSSGANVLTF
TGTGCCAGCAGCCCCCGTAGCTCTGGGGCCAACGTCCTGACTTTC
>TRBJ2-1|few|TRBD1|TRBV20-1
CSARDYGQGKRNEQFF
TGCAGTGCTAGAGATTACGGACAGGGGAAGCGGAATGAGCAGTTCTTC
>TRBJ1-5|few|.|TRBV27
CASSLTGWQGINQPQHF
TGTGCCAGCAGTTTAACGGGTTGGCAGGGCATTAATCAGCCCCAGCATTTT
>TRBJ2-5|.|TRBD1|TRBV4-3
CASSQGEGTGTKETQYF
TGCGCCAGCAGCCAAGGCGAGGGGACAGGGACCAAAGAGACCCAGTACTTC
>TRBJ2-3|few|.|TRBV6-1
CASSELVGGRTDTQYF
TGTGCCAGCAGTGAATTGGTAGGAGGCAGGACAGATACGCAGTATTTT
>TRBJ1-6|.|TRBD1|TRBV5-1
CASSLPRDSNSPLHF
TGCGCCAGCAGCTTGCCCCGGGACAGCAATTCACCCCTCCACTTT
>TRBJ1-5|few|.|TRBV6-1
CATADSYSNQPQHF
TGTGCCACCGCGGACAGCTATAGCAATCAGCCCCAGCATTTT
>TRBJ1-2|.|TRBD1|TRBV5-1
CASSLVSGGNYGYTF
TGCGCCAGCAGCTTGGTGTCAGGGGGTAACTATGGCTACACCTTC
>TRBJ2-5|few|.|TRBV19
CASTGGKTQYF
TGTGCCAGTACCGGCGGAAAGACCCAGTACTTC
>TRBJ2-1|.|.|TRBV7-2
CASTPPLGPGYEQFF
TGTGCCAGCACCCCCCCCTTGGGTCCAGGGTATGAGCAGTTCTTC
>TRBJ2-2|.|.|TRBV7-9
CASSNQNGELFF
TGTGCCAGCAGTAATCAAAACGGGGAGCTGTTTTTT
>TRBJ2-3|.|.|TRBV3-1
CASSQDSVVLTDTQYF
TGTGCCAGCAGCCAAGACTCGGTGGTACTCACAGATACGCAGTATTTT
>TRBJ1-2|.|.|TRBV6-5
CASSFVAGNYGYTF
TGTGCCAGCAGTTTCGTGGCGGGCAACTATGGCTACACCTTC
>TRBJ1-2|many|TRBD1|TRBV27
CASSLTGVGGYTF
TGTGCCAGCAGTCTCACAGGGGTCGGTGGCTACACCTTC
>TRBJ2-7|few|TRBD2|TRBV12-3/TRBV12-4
CASSSSGGSYEQYF
TGTGCCAGCAGTTCTAGCGGGGGAAGCTACGAGCAGTACTTC
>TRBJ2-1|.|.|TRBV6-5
CASSYSSGLPLRQFF
TGTGCCAGCAGTTACTCGAGCGGGCTACCCCTAAGGCAGTTCTTC
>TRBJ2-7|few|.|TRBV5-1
CASSSPTEAYEQYF
TGCGCCAGCAGCTCTCCGACAGAAGCCTACGAGCAGTACTTC
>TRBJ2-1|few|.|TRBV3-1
CASARGGGLNNEQFF
TGTGCCAGCGCCCGGGGAGGGGGATTAAACAATGAGCAGTTCTTC
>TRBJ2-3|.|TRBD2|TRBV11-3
CASSLDPASGGLGRDTQYF
TGTGCCAGCAGCTTAGATCCGGCTAGCGGGGGACTCGGGAGAGATACGCAGTATTTT
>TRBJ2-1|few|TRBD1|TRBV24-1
CATSDLPGQGKENEQFF
TGTGCCACCAGTGATTTGCCGGGACAGGGGAAAGAGAATGAGCAGTTCTTC
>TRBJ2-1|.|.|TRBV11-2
CASSLSGPNNEQFF
TGTGCCAGCAGCTTAAGCGGTCCTAACAATGAGCAGTTCTTC
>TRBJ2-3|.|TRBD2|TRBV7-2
CASSLMGLAGTTDTQYF
TGTGCCAGCAGCTTGATGGGACTAGCGGGAACCACAGATACGCAGTATTTT
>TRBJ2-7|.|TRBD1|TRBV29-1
CSVGQGGSYEQYF
TGCAGCGTAGGACAGGGAGGCTCCTACGAGCAGTACTTC
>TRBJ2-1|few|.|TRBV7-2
CASSLNGNSYNEQFF
TGTGCCAGCAGCTTAAACGGGAACTCCTACAATGAGCAGTTCTTC
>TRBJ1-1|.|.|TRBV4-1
CASSQSRRNTEAFF
TGCGCCAGCAGCCAATCCCGGAGGAACACTGAAGCTTTCTTT
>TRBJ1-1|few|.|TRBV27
CASSPQGLRTEAFF
TGTGCCAGCAGTCCCCAGGGGTTGAGGACTGAAGCTTTCTTT
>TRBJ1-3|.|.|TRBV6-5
CASSYAGASGNTIYF
TGTGCCAGCAGTTACGCGGGGGCTTCTGGAAACACCATATATTTT
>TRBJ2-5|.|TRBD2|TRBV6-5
CATQQASGTQYF
TGTGCCACCCAACAGGCTAGCGGGACCCAGTACTTC
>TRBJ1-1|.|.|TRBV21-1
CASSKSHVENSMNTEAFF
TGTGCCAGCAGCAAAAGTCATGTGGAGAACAGTATGAACACTGAAGCTTTCTTT
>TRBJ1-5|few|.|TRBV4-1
CASSQVRGLVSNQPQHF
TGCGCCAGCAGCCAAGTACGGGGGTTGGTAAGCAATCAGCCCCAGCATTTT
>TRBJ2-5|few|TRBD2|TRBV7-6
CASSWRGRGSQETQYF
TGTGCCAGCAGCTGGCGTGGGAGGGGTTCCCAAGAGACCCAGTACTTC
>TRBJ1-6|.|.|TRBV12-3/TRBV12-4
CASSFRPSSSYNSPLHF
TGTGCCAGCAGTTTTCGGCCCTCGAGCTCCTATAATTCACCCCTCCACTTT
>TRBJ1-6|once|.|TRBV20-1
CSARGRRSNNSPLHF
TGCAGTGCTAGAGGGAGGAGATCCAATAATTCACCCCTCCACTTT
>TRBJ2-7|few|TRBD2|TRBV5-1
CASSPGTIASYEQYF
TGCGCCAGCAGCCCCGGGACTATCGCCTCCTACGAGCAGTACTTC
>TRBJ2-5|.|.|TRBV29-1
CSVEPRQFQETQYF
TGCAGCGTTGAACCCCGACAGTTCCAAGAGACCCAGTACTTC
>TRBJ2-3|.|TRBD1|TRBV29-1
CSVDYRGRRTDTQYF
TGCAGCGTTGACTACAGGGGGCGCCGAACAGATACGCAGTATTTT
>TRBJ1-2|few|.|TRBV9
CASSVGQGSSSGYTF
TGTGCCAGCAGCGTAGGTCAGGGCAGCTCCTCGGGCTACACCTTC
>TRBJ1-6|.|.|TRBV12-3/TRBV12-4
CASSPSGLGNSPLHF
TGTGCCAGCAGTCCCTCCGGGCTGGGAAATTCACCCCTCCACTTT